Listed below are T cell receptor beta chains from one sample, sequenced in a study of cytomegalovirus exposure and HLA in healthy donors. Libraries were prepared by immunoSEQ multiplex PCR; TCRdb keeps only in-frame clonotypes and omits some of them. In the table there are roughly 190,000 clones, 81% of which are singletons. Material for sequencing was PBMCs. The receptors come from a man in his forties in good health and CMV-seropositive. Both conserved end residues are part of each CDR3. D genes are given only for firm matches. Some rows mark clone size as missing; the rest say once, few, many or name a class of expanded clone.

>16|TRBJ2-1|TRBV9|.|TRBD2
CASSERLAGAYNEQFF
TGTGCCAGCAGCGAGCGACTAGCGGGTGCCTACAATGAGCAGTTCTTC
>15|TRBJ2-7|TRBV5-1|.|TRBD2
CASSLVAGGPNEQYF
TGCGCCAGCAGCTTAGTAGCGGGAGGGCCAAACGAGCAGTACTTC
>15|TRBJ2-1|TRBV4-3|.|TRBD2
CASSQIASGSNEQFF
TGCGCCAGCAGCCAAATTGCTAGCGGGAGCAATGAGCAGTTCTTC
>12|TRBJ2-7|TRBV28|few|.
CASSFGLREQYF
TGTGCCAGCAGTTTTGGGCTTCGAGAGCAGTACTTC
>17|TRBJ2-5|TRBV7-2|.|TRBD1
CASSPGRGRGFRETQYF
TGTGCCAGCAGCCCTGGTAGGGGGCGCGGATTCAGAGAGACCCAGTACTTC
>13|TRBJ2-3|TRBV5-4|few|.
CASSLRGTDTQYF
TGTGCCAGCAGCTTGCGAGGCACAGATACGCAGTATTTT
>15|TRBJ2-2|TRBV29-1|.|TRBD2
CSALGLAGESGELFF
TGCAGCGCCCTAGGACTAGCGGGGGAATCCGGGGAGCTGTTTTTT
>15|TRBJ2-3|TRBV7-2|.|TRBD2
CASSLSSGSIDTQYF
TGTGCCAGCAGCTTATCTAGCGGGAGCATAGATACGCAGTATTTT
>13|TRBJ2-1|TRBV7-3|.|.
CASSLAGSNEQFF
TGTGCCAGCAGCTTAGCCGGGTCCAATGAGCAGTTCTTC
>15|TRBJ2-7|TRBV7-3|.|TRBD1
CASSLHGQGAYEQYF
TGTGCCAGCAGCTTACACGGACAGGGAGCCTACGAGCAGTACTTC
>15|TRBJ2-3|TRBV7-9|few|TRBD2
CASRHLAGGPDTQYF
TGTGCCAGCAGACATCTAGCGGGAGGGCCAGATACGCAGTATTTT
>14|TRBJ2-1|TRBV5-1|.|TRBD2
CASSPPTSVGEQFF
TGCGCCAGCAGCCCACCCACTAGCGTGGGTGAGCAGTTCTTC
>15|TRBJ1-5|TRBV27|.|.
CASSFLPGGNQPQHF
TGTGCCAGCAGTTTTCTGCCCGGTGGCAATCAGCCCCAGCATTTT
>14|TRBJ1-4|TRBV6-1|.|.
CASRDRGSNEKLFF
TGTGCCAGCAGGGATAGGGGGTCTAATGAAAAACTGTTTTTT
>12|TRBJ2-2|TRBV29-1|.|.
CSAQRQNGELFF
TGCAGCGCACAAAGACAGAACGGGGAGCTGTTTTTT
>17|TRBJ2-3|TRBV5-6|.|TRBD2
CASIVTGTSGNTDTQYF
TGTGCCAGCATCGTCACTGGGACTAGCGGGAACACAGATACGCAGTATTTT
>16|TRBJ2-1|TRBV6-5|.|TRBD1
CASSYLRDRVGNEQFF
TGTGCCAGCAGTTATCTCCGGGACAGGGTTGGGAATGAGCAGTTCTTC